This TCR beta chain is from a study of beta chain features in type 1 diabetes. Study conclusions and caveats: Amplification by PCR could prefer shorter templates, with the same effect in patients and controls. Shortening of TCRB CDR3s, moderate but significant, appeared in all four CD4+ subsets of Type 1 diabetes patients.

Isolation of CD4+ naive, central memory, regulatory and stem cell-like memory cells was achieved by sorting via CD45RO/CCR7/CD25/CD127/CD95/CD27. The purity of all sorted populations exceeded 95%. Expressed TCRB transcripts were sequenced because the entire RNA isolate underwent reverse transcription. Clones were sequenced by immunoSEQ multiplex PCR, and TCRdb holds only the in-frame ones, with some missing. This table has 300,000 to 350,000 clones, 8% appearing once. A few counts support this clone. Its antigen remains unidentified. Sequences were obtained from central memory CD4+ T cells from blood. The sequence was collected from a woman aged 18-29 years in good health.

CDR3 loop: CASSLRENTEAFF. As DNA, the CDR3 is TGCGCCAGCAGCTTGAGGGAGAACACTGAAGCTTTCTTT. V gene TRBV5-1 combines with J gene TRBJ1-1, with unresolved D. This CDR3 region has 13 residues. With 1 base removed from V and 1 base from J, the gap between germline ends came to 5 bases. CDR1 and CDR2 from the germline V gene are SGHRS and YFSETQ.